The source of this T cell receptor beta chain is a study of cytomegalovirus exposure and HLA in healthy donors. Data came from immunoSEQ multiplex PCR; TCRdb stores just in-frame clones and leaves some out. The repertoire holds about 120,000 clones, with about 85% as singletons. There are 16 residues in the CDR3. Germline lookup yields CDR1 LGHNA and CDR2 YSLEER. V was cut by 0 bases and J by 6 bases, with 14 bases left in between. The V gene is TRBV4-3, the J gene TRBJ2-2, with D possibly TRBD1 on 6 matching bases. This TCR was sampled from a woman in her thirties in good health and CMV-seronegative. Sequenced sample: PBMCs. The CDR3 bases are TGCGCCAGCAGCCAAGAAGGGGGAAAGGAGGCCGGGGAGCTGTTTTTT. It codes for CASSQEGGKEAGELFF.